This record concerns one TCR beta chain sequence. Its antigen is not identified. The length of the CDR3 is 13 residues. CDR1 is SGHAT and CDR2 is FQNNGV in the germline V gene. J was trimmed by 8 bases and V by 7 bases; bases with no gene match: 8. Profiling relied on immunoSEQ multiplex PCR, and the TCRdb table lists in-frame clones only, not all of them. The sample holds 85,000 to 120,000 clones, 90% seen once. This sample was taken from a study of T cell responses to AZD1222 COVID-19 vaccine. As for the study in general: Whether given at about 4 or about 12 weeks, second doses were pooled. Study results and limitations: Spike-specific TCR breadth and depth both grew after two AZD1222 doses. Close to half of all spike-specific TCRs reportedly target regions of the variants that are unmutated. Donors, mostly white British, included more females; clonal diversity was possibly underestimated.

The sample in question was peripheral blood, obtained on day 0 of AZD1222 vaccination. The TCR comes from an adult in good health. This chain uses TRBV11-2 with TRBJ2-1; the match to TRBD2 covers 7 bases. In DNA, the CDR3 is TGTGCCAGCACCCTGGGGGGGTACGATGAGCAGTTCTTC. Protein product: CASTLGGYDEQFF.